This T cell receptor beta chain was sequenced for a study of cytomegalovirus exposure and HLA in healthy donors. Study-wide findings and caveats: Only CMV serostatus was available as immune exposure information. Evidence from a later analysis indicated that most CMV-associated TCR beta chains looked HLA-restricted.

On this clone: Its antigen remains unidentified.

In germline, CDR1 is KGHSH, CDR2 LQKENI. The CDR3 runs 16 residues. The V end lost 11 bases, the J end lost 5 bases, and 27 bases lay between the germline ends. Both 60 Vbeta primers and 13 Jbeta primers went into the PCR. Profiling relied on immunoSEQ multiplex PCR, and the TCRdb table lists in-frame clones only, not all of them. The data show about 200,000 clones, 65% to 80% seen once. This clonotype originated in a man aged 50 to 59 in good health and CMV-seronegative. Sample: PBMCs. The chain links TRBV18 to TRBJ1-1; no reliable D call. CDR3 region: CAASGGQARLLTEAFF. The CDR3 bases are TGTGCCGCTTCAGGAGGGCAGGCTCGGCTATTAACTGAAGCTTTCTTT.